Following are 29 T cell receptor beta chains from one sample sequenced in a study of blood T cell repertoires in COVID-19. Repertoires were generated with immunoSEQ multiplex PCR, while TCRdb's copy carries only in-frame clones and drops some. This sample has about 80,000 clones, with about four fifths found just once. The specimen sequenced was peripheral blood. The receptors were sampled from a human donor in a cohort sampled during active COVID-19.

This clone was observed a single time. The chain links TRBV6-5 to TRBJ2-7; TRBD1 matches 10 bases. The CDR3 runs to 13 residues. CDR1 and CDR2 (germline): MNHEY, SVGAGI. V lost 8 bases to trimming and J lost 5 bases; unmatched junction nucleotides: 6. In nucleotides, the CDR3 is TGTGCCAGCGAAGACAGGGGGCCCAACGAGCAGTACTTC. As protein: CASEDRGPNEQYF.

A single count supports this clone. The CDR3 is CATRKRRRGLNYGYTF. CDR3 nucleotide sequence: TGTGCCACCAGGAAACGACGACGGGGGTTAAACTATGGCTACACCTTC. The V call is TRBV15, the J call TRBJ1-2; D perhaps matches TRBD1 (5 bases). CDR3 length: 16 amino acids. The germline gives CDR1 LNHNV, CDR2 YYDKDF (reference sequence). The ends were cut back, 6 bases at V and 2 bases at J, with 19 bases in the middle.

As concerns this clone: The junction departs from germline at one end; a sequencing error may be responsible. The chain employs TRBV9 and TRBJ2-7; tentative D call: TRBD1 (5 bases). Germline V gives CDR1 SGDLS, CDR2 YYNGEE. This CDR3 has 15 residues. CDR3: CASSVGGASRYERYF. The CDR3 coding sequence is TGTGCCAGCAGCGTAGGTGGGGCAAGCCGCTACGAGCGGTACTTC.

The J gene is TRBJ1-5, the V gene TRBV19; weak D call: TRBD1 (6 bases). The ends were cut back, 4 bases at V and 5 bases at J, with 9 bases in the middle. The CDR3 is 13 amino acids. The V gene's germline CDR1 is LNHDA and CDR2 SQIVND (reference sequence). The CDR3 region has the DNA TGTGCCAGTAGTACTTACAGGGATCAGCCCCAGCATTTT. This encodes CASSTYRDQPQHF. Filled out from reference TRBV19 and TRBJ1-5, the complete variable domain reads DGGITQSPKYLFRKEGQNVTLSCEQNLNHDAMYWYRQDPGQGLRLIYYSQIVNDFQKGDIAEGYSVSREKKESFPLTVTSAQKNPTAFYLCASSTYRDQPQHFGDGTRLSIL.

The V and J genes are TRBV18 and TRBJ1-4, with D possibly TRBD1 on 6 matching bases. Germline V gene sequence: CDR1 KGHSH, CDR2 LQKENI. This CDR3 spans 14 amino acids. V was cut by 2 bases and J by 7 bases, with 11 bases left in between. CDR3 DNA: TGTGCCAGCTCACCAGGGGGCGCCTCTGAAAAACTGTTTTTT. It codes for CASSPGGASEKLFF.

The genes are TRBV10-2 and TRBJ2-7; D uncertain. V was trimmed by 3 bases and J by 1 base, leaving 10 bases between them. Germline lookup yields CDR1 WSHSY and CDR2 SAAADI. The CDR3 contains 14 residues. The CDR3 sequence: CASSDNGKSYEQYF. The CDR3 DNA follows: TGCGCCAGCAGTGATAATGGCAAGTCCTACGAGCAGTACTTC.

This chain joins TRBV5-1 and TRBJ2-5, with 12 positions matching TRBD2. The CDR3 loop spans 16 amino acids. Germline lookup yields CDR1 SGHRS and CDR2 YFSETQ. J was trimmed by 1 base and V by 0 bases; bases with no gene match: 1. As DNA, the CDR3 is TGCGCCAGCAGCTTGGGACTAGCGGGGGCCCAAGAGACCCAGTACTTC. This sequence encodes CASSLGLAGAQETQYF.

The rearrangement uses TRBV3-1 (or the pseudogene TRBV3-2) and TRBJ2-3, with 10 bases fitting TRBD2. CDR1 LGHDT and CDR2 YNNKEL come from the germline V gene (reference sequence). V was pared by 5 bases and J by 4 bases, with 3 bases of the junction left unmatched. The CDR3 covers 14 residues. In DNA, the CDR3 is TGTGCCAGCAGCTATAGCGGGGGGCCAGATACGCAGTATTTT. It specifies CASSYSGGPDTQYF.

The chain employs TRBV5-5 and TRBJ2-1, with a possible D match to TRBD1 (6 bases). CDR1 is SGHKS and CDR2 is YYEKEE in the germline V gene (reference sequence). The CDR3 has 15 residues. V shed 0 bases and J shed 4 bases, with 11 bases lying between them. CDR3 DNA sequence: TGTGCCAGCAGCTTGGAGGGGGACGCTTACAATGAGCAGTTCTTC. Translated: CASSLEGDAYNEQFF. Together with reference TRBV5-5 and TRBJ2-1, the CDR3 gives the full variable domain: DAGVTQSPTHLIKTRGQQVTLRCSPISGHKSVSWYQQVLGQGPQFIFQYYEKEERGRGNFPDRFSARQFPNYSSELNVNALLLGDSALYLCASSLEGDAYNEQFFGPGTRLTVL.

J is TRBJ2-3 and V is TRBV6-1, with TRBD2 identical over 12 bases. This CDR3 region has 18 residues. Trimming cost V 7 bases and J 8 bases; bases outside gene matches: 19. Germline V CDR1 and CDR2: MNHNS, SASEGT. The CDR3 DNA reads TGTGCCAGCACTAAAGCATGGGCTAGCGGGGGGGAGTTAGCTACGCAGTATTTT. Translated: CASTKAWASGGELATQYF.

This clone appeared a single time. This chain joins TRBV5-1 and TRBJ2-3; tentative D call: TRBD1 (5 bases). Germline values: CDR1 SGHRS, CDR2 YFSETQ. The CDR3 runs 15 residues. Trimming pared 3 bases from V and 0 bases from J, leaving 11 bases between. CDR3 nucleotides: TGCGCCAGCAGCTCGCAGGGTTCTAGCACAGATACGCAGTATTTT. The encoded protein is CASSSQGSSTDTQYF.

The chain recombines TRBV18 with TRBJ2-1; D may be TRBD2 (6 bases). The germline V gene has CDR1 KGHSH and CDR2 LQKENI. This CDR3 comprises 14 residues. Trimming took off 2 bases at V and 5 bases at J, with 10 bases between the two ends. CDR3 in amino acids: CASSPWGVDNEQFF. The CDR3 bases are TGTGCCAGCTCACCATGGGGGGTGGACAATGAGCAGTTCTTC.

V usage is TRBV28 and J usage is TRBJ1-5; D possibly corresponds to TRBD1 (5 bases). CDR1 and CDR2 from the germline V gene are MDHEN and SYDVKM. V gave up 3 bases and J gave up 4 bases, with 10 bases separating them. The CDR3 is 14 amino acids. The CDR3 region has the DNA TGTGCCAGCAGTTTGCCAGGGCCAAATCAGCCCCAGCATTTT. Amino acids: CASSLPGPNQPQHF.

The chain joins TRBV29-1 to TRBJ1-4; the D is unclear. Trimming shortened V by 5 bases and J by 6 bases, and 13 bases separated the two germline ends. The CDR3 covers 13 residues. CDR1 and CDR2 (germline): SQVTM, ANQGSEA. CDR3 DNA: TGCAGCGTTCGCGGTCGGGGAGATGAAAAACTGTTTTTT. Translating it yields CSVRGRGDEKLFF.

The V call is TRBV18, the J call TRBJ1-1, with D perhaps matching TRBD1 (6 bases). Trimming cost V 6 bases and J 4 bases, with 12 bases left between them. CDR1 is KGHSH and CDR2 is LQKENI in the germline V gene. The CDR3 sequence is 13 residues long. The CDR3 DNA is TGTGCCAGCTCGGCAGGGGTGGGCACTGAAGCTTTCTTT. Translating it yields CASSAGVGTEAFF.

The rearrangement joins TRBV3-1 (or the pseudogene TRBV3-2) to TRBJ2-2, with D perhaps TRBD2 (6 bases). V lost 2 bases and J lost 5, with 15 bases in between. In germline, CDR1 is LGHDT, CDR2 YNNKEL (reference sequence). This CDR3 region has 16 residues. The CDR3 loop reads CASSQRVIRGTGELFF. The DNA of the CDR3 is TGTGCCAGCAGCCAACGGGTCATCCGGGGGACCGGGGAGCTGTTTTTT.

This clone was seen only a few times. CDR3 sequence (DNA): TGCGCCAGCAGCTATGGGACCTCAGGGGACGAGCAGTACTTC. As protein: CASSYGTSGDEQYF. V usage is TRBV5-1 and J usage is TRBJ2-7; D is possibly TRBD1 (6 bases). The ends were cut back, 3 bases at V and 5 bases at J, with 15 bases in the middle. This CDR3 is built from 14 residues. Looked up from germline, CDR1 is SGHRS and CDR2 is YFSETQ.

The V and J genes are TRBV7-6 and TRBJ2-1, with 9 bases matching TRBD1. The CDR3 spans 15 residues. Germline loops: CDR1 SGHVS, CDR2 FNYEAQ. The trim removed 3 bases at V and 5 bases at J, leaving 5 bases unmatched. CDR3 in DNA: TGTGCCAGCAGCTTTCGGGACAGGGCAAACAATGAGCAGTTCTTC. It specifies CASSFRDRANNEQFF.

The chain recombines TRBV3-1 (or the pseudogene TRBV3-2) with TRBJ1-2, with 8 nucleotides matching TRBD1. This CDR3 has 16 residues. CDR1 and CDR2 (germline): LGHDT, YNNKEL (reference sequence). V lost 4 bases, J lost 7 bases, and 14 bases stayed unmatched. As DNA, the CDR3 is TGTGCCAGCAGCCCCAATCCGGGACAGGAGAATCGTGGCTACACCTTC. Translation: CASSPNPGQENRGYTF.

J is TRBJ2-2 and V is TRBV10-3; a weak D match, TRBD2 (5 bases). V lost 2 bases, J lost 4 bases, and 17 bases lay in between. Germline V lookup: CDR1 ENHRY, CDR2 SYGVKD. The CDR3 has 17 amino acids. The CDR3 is CAISEPSTGIITGELFF. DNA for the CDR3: TGTGCCATCAGTGAGCCTTCTACCGGGATCATCACCGGGGAGCTGTTTTTT.

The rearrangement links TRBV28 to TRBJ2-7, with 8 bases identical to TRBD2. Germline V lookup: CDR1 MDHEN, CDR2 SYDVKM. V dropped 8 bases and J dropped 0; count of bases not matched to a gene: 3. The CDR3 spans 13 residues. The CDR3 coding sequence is TGTGCCAGCCAGAGCGGGAGCTCCTACGAGCAGTACTTC. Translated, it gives CASQSGSSYEQYF.

The CDR3 DNA reads TGTGCCAGCAGTGACAAGCGGGGGGGCTACAATGAGCAGTTCTTC. Its translation: CASSDKRGGYNEQFF. This chain connects TRBV6-4 to TRBJ2-1; 10 bases are shared with TRBD2. Germline trimming cut 2 bases from V and 3 bases from J; bases unmatched to any gene: 1. This CDR3 region has 15 residues. Looked up from germline, CDR1 is MRHNA and CDR2 is SNTAGT.

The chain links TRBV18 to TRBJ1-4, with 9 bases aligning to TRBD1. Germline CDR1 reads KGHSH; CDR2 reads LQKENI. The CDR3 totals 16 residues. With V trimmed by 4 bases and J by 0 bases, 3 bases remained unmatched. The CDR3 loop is CASSRTGAPTNEKLFF. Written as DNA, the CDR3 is TGTGCCAGCTCACGGACAGGGGCCCCAACTAATGAAAAACTGTTTTTT.

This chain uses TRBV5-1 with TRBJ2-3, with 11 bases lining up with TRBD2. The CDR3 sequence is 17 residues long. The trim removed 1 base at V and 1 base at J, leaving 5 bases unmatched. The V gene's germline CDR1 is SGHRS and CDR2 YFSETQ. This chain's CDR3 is CASSLTSGGRGTDTQYF. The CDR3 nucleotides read TGCGCCAGCAGCTTGACTAGCGGGGGCCGGGGCACAGATACGCAGTATTTT.

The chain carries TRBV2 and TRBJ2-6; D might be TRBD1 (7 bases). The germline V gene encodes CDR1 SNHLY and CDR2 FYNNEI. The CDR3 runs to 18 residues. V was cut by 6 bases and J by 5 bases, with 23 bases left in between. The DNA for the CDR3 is TGTGCCAGCAGGCGCGGGACAGCGTCACGGGGGAGGGCCAACGTCCTGACTTTC. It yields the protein CASRRGTASRGRANVLTF. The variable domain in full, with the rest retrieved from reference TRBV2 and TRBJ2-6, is EPEVTQTPSHQVTQMGQEVILRCVPISNHLYFYWYRQILGQKVEFLVSFYNNEISEKSEIFDDQFSVERPDGSNFTLKIRSTKLEDSAMYFCASRRGTASRGRANVLTFGAGSRLTVL.

CDR3 nucleotide sequence: TGTGCCAGCAGTGAAGTAACTAGCGGGGCCTACAATGAGCAGTTCTTC. Translation gives CASSEVTSGAYNEQFF. V is TRBV6-1 and J is TRBJ2-1; 10 nucleotides line up with TRBD2. The V gene's germline CDR1 is MNHNS and CDR2 SASEGT. CDR3 length: 16 amino acids. The trim removed 1 base at V and 2 bases at J, leaving 2 bases unmatched.

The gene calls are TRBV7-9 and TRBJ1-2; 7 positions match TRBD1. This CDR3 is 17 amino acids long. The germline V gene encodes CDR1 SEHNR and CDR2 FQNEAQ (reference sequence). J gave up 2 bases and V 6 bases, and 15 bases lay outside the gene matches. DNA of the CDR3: TGTGCCAGCAGACCGAAAGATATGGGACAGAAGAACTATGGCTACACCTTC. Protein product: CASRPKDMGQKNYGYTF.

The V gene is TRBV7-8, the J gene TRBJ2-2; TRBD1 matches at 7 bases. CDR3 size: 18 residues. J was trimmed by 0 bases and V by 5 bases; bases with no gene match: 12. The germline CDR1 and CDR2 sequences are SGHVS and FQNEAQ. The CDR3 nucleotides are TGTGCCAGCAGCGATCCGGGACAGAAACTAACGAACACCGGGGAGCTGTTTTTT. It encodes CASSDPGQKLTNTGELFF.

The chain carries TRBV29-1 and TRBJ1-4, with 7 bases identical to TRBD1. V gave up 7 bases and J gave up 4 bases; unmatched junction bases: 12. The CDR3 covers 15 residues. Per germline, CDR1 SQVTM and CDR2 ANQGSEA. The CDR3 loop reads CSDGDRASFNEKLFF. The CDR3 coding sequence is TGCAGCGACGGCGACAGGGCTTCTTTTAATGAAAAACTGTTTTTT.